A selection of T cell receptor beta chains follows, all from one sample in a study of CD8 T cells in Susac syndrome. TCRdb recomputed calls from the immunoSEQ multiplex PCR reads with MiXCR, one row per CDR3 protein. The data show more than 200,000 distinct CDR3 sequences, 94% seen once. The sample consisted of CD4+ T cells from PBMCs. Receptors originate from a human donor with Susac syndrome. Both conserved end residues are part of each CDR3. Fields, in order: D gene, clone size, V gene, J gene, CDR3 DNA, CDR3 protein. The D gene is left open where the match is weak. Part of the rows lack a size; the others show once, few, many or a class for expanded clones.

-	-	TRBV18	TRBJ1-1	TGTGCCAGCTCACCACCCCAGGGTACGAGGAACACTGAAGCTTTCTTT	CASSPPQGTRNTEAFF
TRBD1	-	TRBV20-1	TRBJ1-6	TGCAGTGCTATGGGTCAGGGGGATTCACCCCTCCACTTT	CSAMGQGDSPLHF
-	-	TRBV3-1	TRBJ1-5	TGTGCCAGCAGCTCCACGGGGCCCGCAGGAAATCAGCCCCAGCATTTT	CASSSTGPAGNQPQHF
TRBD2	-	TRBV7-8	TRBJ2-7	TGTGCCAGCAGCTCCGGTCGGGGGGGCTCCTACGAGCAGTACTTC	CASSSGRGGSYEQYF
TRBD1	once	TRBV19	TRBJ1-1	TGTGCCAGTAGTGTCACGACAGGGGGCACTGAAGCTTTCTTT	CASSVTTGGTEAFF
-	once	TRBV28	TRBJ1-6	TGTGCCAGCAGACTAGGGGTTAATTCACCCCTCCACTTT	CASRLGVNSPLHF
-	-	TRBV7-8	TRBJ1-2	TGTGCCAGCAGCTTAGTCTCCACGGGGAACTATGGCTACACCTTC	CASSLVSTGNYGYTF
TRBD1	-	TRBV6-1	TRBJ2-2	TGTGCCAGCAGCCGGCCCTCTCGAGGGACAGGGGGCACCGGGGAGCTGTTTTTT	CASSRPSRGTGGTGELFF
-	once	TRBV29-1	TRBJ2-5	TGCAGCGTGGGGGGCCGAGAGACCCAGTACTTC	CSVGGRETQYF
TRBD1	-	TRBV3-1	TRBJ2-7	TGTGCCAGCAGCCAACCCCCCGGGACAGGGGTCCACGAGCAGTACTTC	CASSQPPGTGVHEQYF
TRBD1	-	TRBV30	TRBJ1-5	TGTGCCTGGAGCCCGGGACAGGGGGATTGGTCGGAACCCCAGCATTTT	CAWSPGQGDWSEPQHF
-	-	TRBV7-2	TRBJ2-3	TGTGCCAGCAGCTTAAGGGTCGTCACAGATACGCAGTATTTT	CASSLRVVTDTQYF
-	few	TRBV6-1	TRBJ2-1	TGTGCCAGCTCCCCGAGTCTAACCTTAAATGAGCAGTTCTTC	CASSPSLTLNEQFF
TRBD2	-	TRBV12-3/TRBV12-4	TRBJ2-3	TGTGCCAGCAGTTACCTCGGGACTATCACAGATACGCAGTATTTT	CASSYLGTITDTQYF
TRBD1	-	TRBV7-2	TRBJ1-3	TGTGCCAGCAGCTCACCTTGGAGGGGGGACAGCACCATATATTTT	CASSSPWRGDSTIYF
-	-	TRBV19	TRBJ1-1	TGTGCCAGTAGTGTATCGCGGGAAATCGACACTGAAGCTTTCTTT	CASSVSREIDTEAFF
-	-	TRBV4-3	TRBJ1-3	TGCGCCAGCAGCCAAGACACCCAACCCGAAAACACCATATATTTT	CASSQDTQPENTIYF
-	-	TRBV5-4	TRBJ1-1	TGTGCCAGCACCCAGAACAACGGGGGCACTGAAGCTTTCTTT	CASTQNNGGTEAFF
-	-	TRBV7-8	TRBJ2-6	TGTGCCAGCAGCTTAGACGGGGGGGCCAACGTCCTGACTTTC	CASSLDGGANVLTF
-	once	TRBV6-5	TRBJ2-7	TGTGCCAGCAGTTACTCGACAGCTTCCTACGAGCAGTACTTC	CASSYSTASYEQYF
TRBD1	few	TRBV12-3/TRBV12-4	TRBJ1-5	TGTGCCAGCAGTTTGGGGATAACAGGGGGGAATCAGCCCCAGCATTTT	CASSLGITGGNQPQHF
-	-	TRBV2	TRBJ1-1	TGTGCCAGCAGCCGGGACGCTGCTGAAGCTTTCTTT	CASSRDAAEAFF
TRBD2	-	TRBV7-3	TRBJ2-5	TGTGCCAGCAGCCAACTAGCGGGGGGCCCGGAGACCCAGTACTTC	CASSQLAGGPETQYF
-	-	TRBV25-1	TRBJ2-5	TGTGCCAGCAGTGACGCAGGGGTCGAGACCCAGTACTTC	CASSDAGVETQYF
-	-	TRBV20-1	TRBJ2-1	TGCAGTGCTAGAGGGTCCGGGGCTTTTGGTAGTGAGCAGTTCTTC	CSARGSGAFGSEQFF
-	-	TRBV7-2	TRBJ1-6	TGTGCCAGCAGCTCCGCTACCAATTCACCCCTCCACTTT	CASSSATNSPLHF
-	-	TRBV30	TRBJ1-1	TGTGCCCTGATTCCTCAGGGGTGGGGGAACACTGAAGCTTTCTTT	CALIPQGWGNTEAFF
-	-	TRBV7-8	TRBJ1-6	TGTGCCAGCAGCCCTTCGTATTCACCCCTCCACTTT	CASSPSYSPLHF
-	-	TRBV20-1	TRBJ2-5	TGCAGTGCTAGAGATCCCCTCAGGGGTAACCAAGAGACCCAGTACTTC	CSARDPLRGNQETQYF
-	-	TRBV19	TRBJ1-2	TGTGCCAGCACCCGTACGGGGCCCTATGGCTACACCTTC	CASTRTGPYGYTF
-	-	TRBV30	TRBJ2-2	TGTGCCTGGAGTGTGGTCCCGAACACCGGGGAGCTGTTTTTT	CAWSVVPNTGELFF
-	-	TRBV28	TRBJ1-2	TGTGCCAGCAGCCGCCCCAGGGACGGAAGGGGCTACACCTTC	CASSRPRDGRGYTF
-	-	TRBV14	TRBJ1-3	TGTGCCAGCAGCCAATACAGTTTCTCTGGAAACACCATATATTTT	CASSQYSFSGNTIYF
-	-	TRBV20-1	TRBJ1-6	TGCAGTGCTAGAGCCACAGGGCCCTCACCCCTCCACTTT	CSARATGPSPLHF
-	-	TRBV5-1	TRBJ1-1	TGCGCCAGCCGTTCGGCCGGAGGAGGCACTGAAGCTTTCTTT	CASRSAGGGTEAFF
-	-	TRBV5-6	TRBJ2-5	TGTGCCAGCAGCGTTCAGGTGGAGGAAGAGACCCAGTACTTC	CASSVQVEEETQYF
TRBD2	-	TRBV20-1	TRBJ2-1	TGCAGTGCTAGAGATAACGGGGGGATCTTTGAGCAGTTCTTC	CSARDNGGIFEQFF
TRBD1	-	TRBV24-1	TRBJ1-5	TGTGCCACCAGTGATTTTAAGGGACAGGGGATCAATCAGCCCCAGCATTTT	CATSDFKGQGINQPQHF
-	-	TRBV6-5	TRBJ2-7	TGTGCCAGCACCCGGGGACATCCCCGCGGCTACGAGCAGTACTTC	CASTRGHPRGYEQYF
TRBD1	-	TRBV29-1	TRBJ2-3	TGCAGCGTTGGTGACAGGGGAACAGATACGCAGTATTTT	CSVGDRGTDTQYF
-	-	TRBV5-4	TRBJ2-5	TGTGCCAGCAGCTTGGACTTTTCTAGCCCCGAGACCCAGTACTTC	CASSLDFSSPETQYF
-	-	TRBV29-1	TRBJ1-2	TGCAGCAATACGGGGCCAGGGGCTAACTATGGCTACACCTTC	CSNTGPGANYGYTF
-	-	TRBV6-5	TRBJ2-7	TGTGCCAGCAGTCATCGGGACTCACGTTACGAGCAGTACTTC	CASSHRDSRYEQYF
-	-	TRBV4-3	TRBJ2-1	TGCGCCAGCAGCCAAGATAATAAGGCTCCCATGGTAGATGAGCAGTTCTTC	CASSQDNKAPMVDEQFF
-	-	TRBV29-1	TRBJ1-2	TGCAGCGGCAGGGACATCACAGGTGGTGGCTACACCTTC	CSGRDITGGGYTF
TRBD1	-	TRBV7-3	TRBJ2-1	TGTGCCAGCAGCCCCTTTAACTGGGGGACAGGGGGCAATGAGCAGTTCTTC	CASSPFNWGTGGNEQFF
-	-	TRBV11-3	TRBJ1-1	TGTGCCAGCAGCTTAGCCTCTGAAGCTTTCTTT	CASSLASEAFF
TRBD1	once	TRBV2	TRBJ1-1	TGTGCCAGCCGCTACGAGACAGGGAGGGACACTGAAGCTTTCTTT	CASRYETGRDTEAFF
-	-	TRBV30	TRBJ1-1	TGTGCCTGGAGTGTACGGGTTGGGGGCCAAAACACTGAAGCTTTCTTT	CAWSVRVGGQNTEAFF
-	-	TRBV7-2	TRBJ2-6	TGTGCCAGCAGCCCCGTAGTCCCTGGGGCCAACGTCCTGACTTTC	CASSPVVPGANVLTF
-	-	TRBV9	TRBJ2-3	TGTGCCAGCAGCGTGGAGGCAGGTTTAGGCACAGATACGCAGTATTTT	CASSVEAGLGTDTQYF
-	-	TRBV5-1	TRBJ1-1	TGCGCCAGCAGCTTGGAAGACAGGACTGAAGCTTTCTTT	CASSLEDRTEAFF
-	-	TRBV7-9	TRBJ1-2	TGTGCCAGCAGCTTAACGGCAGCCTATGGCTACACCTTC	CASSLTAAYGYTF
TRBD1	-	TRBV3-1	TRBJ1-5	TGTGCCAGCAGCCAAGTACAGGGGAGCCAGCCCCAGCATTTT	CASSQVQGSQPQHF
TRBD1	-	TRBV6-2/TRBV6-3	TRBJ2-7	TGTGCCAGCCGGTTTTTTGGGACAGGGACTCGCGAGCAGTACTTC	CASRFFGTGTREQYF